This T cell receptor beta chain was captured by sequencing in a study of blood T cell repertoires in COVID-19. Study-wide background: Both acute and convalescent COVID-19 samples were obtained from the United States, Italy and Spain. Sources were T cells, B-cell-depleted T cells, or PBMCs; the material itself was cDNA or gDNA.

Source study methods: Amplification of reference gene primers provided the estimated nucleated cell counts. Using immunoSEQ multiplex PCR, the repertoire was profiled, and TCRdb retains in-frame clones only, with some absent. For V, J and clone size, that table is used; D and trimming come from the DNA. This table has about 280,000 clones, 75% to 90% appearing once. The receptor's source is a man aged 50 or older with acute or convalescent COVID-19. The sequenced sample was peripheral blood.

The CDR3 DNA reads TGTGCCAGCCTAGGGGAAGATACGCAGTATTTT. This translates into CASLGEDTQYF. The chain combines TRBV18 with TRBJ2-3; a possible D gene is TRBD1 (5 bases). Germline loops: CDR1 KGHSH, CDR2 LQKENI. V lost 8 bases and J 5 bases, leaving 8 bases between the germline ends. The CDR3 extends over 11 amino acids.